This T cell receptor beta chain was identified during a study of blood T cell repertoires in COVID-19. Overall study context: Material from acute and convalescent COVID-19 was sourced from the United States, Italy and Spain. PBMCs, B-cell-depleted T cells, or T cells provided the cDNA or gDNA that made up the material.

With V trimmed by 3 bases and J by 0 bases, 11 bases remained unmatched. Germline CDR1 is GTSNPN and CDR2 is SVGIG (reference sequence). This CDR3 is 17 amino acids long. Per the original data handling: It was from reference gene primer amplification that nucleated cell counts were estimated. Repertoires were generated with immunoSEQ multiplex PCR, while TCRdb's copy carries only in-frame clones and drops some. V, J and clone size were drawn from that table, and D and trimming were deduced from the DNA. The table lists some 190,000 clones, approximately 86% of them singletons, with around 1.6% in the top ten.

The sequenced material came from peripheral blood. This TCR was sampled from a man aged 18 to 29 with active or convalescent COVID-19. The gene calls are TRBV30 and TRBJ2-1, with TRBD1 identical over 7 bases. In DNA, the CDR3 is TGTGCCTGGAGGGAGTTCGGGACAGCAGACTCCTACAATGAGCAGTTCTTC. It translates to CAWREFGTADSYNEQFF.